The sequence of this T cell receptor (beta chain) was determined in a study of cytotoxic CD8 clonotypes in ibrutinib-treated CLL. Measured with immunoSEQ multiplex PCR; TCRdb has only the in-frame clones, and not every one. The data contain approximately 280,000 clones, 60% to 80% of them seen just once; the ten biggest clones take up about 5.7%. The V gene's germline CDR1 is ENHRY and CDR2 SYGVKD. Trimming shortened V by 8 bases and J by 6 bases, and 19 bases separated the two germline ends. The CDR3 spans 14 residues. This chain links TRBV10-3 with TRBJ1-2; D is unclear. Sample: PBMCs, taken at disease progression, from a patient treated with ibrutinib. The clonotype comes from a human donor with chronic lymphocytic leukemia. CDR3 amino acids: CAIFSGRLGDGYTF. CDR3 bases: TGTGCCATCTTCAGCGGCAGGCTAGGTGATGGCTACACCTTC.